Sequencing of this TCR beta chain was carried out in a study of blood T cell repertoires in COVID-19. In the study overall: There were acute and convalescent COVID-19 samples, and they came from the United States, Italy and Spain. Sources were T cells, B-cell-depleted T cells, or PBMCs; the material itself was cDNA or gDNA.

The authors' processing: Estimates of nucleated cell counts were drawn from the amplification of reference gene primers. Here immunoSEQ multiplex PCR was the method, and the copy in TCRdb shows in-frame clones only, minus some. That table gives V, J and clone size, and the DNA gave D and trimming. Of around 130,000 clones in the sample, 82% were seen once. V gave up 7 bases and J gave up 2 bases, with 17 bases separating them. Per germline, CDR1 LGHDT and CDR2 YNNKEL (reference sequence). This CDR3 has 15 residues. This clone was picked up one time. V and J are TRBV3-1 (or the pseudogene TRBV3-2) and TRBJ2-5; D possibly corresponds to TRBD2 (5 bases). The sequence came from a woman between 65 and 79 years old with acute or convalescent COVID-19. Material for sequencing was peripheral blood. In DNA, the CDR3 is TGTGCCAGCAACTACGGACTGGCGACTCAAGAGACCCAGTACTTC. Its translation: CASNYGLATQETQYF.